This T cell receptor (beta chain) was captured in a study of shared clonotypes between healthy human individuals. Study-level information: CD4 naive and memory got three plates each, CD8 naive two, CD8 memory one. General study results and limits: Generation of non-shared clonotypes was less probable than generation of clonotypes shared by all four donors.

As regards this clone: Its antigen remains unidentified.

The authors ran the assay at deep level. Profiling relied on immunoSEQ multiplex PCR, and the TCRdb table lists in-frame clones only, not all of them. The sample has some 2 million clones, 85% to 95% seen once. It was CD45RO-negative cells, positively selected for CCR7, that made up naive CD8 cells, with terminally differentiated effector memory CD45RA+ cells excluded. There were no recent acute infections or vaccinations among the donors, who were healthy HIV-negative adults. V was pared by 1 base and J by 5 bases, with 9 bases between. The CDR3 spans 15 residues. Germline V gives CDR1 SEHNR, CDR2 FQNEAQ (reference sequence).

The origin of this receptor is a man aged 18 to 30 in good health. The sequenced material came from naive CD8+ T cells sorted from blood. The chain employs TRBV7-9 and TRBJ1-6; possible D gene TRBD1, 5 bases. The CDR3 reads CASSLVAGNNSPLHF. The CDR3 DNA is TGTGCCAGCAGCTTAGTGGCAGGGAATAATTCACCCCTCCACTTT.